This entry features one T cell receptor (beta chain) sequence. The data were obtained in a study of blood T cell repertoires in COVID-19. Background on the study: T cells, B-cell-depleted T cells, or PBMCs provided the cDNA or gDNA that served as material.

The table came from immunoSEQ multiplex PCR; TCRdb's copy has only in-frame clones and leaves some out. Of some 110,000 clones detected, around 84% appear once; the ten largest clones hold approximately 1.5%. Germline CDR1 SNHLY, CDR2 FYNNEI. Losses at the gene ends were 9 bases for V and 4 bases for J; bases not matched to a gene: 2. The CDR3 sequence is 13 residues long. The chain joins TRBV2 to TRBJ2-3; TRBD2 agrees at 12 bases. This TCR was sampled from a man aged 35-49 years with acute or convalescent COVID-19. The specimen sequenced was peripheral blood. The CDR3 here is CASASGGADTQYF. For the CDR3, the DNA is TGTGCCAGTGCTAGCGGGGGGGCAGATACGCAGTATTTT.